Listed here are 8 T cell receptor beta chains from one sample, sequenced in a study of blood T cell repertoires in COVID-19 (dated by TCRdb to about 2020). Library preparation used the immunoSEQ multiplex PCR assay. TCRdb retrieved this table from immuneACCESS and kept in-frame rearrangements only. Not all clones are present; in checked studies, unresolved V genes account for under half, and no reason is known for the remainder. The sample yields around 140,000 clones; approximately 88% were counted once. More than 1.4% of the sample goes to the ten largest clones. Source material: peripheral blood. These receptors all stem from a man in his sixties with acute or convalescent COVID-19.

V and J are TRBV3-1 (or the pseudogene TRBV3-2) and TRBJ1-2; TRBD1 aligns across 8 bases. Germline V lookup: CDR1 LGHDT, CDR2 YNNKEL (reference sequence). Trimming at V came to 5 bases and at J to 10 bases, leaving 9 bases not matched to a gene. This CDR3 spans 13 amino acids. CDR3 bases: TGTGCCAGCAGCTACCGGGACAGGAAGTTCTACACCTTC. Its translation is CASSYRDRKFYTF.

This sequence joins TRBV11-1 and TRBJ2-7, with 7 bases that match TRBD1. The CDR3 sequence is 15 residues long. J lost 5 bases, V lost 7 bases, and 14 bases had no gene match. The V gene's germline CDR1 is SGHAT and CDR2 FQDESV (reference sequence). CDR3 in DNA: TGTGCCAGCACCCGAATTTCGACAGGGATGAACGAGCAGTACTTC. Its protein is CASTRISTGMNEQYF.

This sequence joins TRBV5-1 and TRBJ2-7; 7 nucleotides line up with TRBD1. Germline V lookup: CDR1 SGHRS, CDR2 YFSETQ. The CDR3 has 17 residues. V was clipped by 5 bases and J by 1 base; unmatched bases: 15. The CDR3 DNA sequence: TGCGCCAGCAGGCCCGGGACAGCTAGCTTTGATTCCTACGAGCAGTACTTC. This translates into CASRPGTASFDSYEQYF.

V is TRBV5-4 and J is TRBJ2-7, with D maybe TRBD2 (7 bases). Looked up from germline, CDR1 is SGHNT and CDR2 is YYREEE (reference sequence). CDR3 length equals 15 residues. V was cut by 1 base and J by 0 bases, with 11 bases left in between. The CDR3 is CASSLSRGASYEQYF. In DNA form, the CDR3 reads TGTGCCAGCAGCTTGTCCCGGGGGGCCTCCTACGAGCAGTACTTC.

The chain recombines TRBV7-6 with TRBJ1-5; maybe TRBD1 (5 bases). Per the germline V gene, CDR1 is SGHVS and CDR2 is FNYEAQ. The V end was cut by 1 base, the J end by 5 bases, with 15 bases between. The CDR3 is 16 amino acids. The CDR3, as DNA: TGTGCCAGCAGCTTAGGTGTAGGGGAAAGGGATCAGCCCCAGCATTTT. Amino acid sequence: CASSLGVGERDQPQHF.

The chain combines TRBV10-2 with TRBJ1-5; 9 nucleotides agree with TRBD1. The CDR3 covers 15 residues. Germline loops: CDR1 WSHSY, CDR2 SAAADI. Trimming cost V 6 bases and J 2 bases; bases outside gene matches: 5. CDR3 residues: CASSRDRVGNQPQHF. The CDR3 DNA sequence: TGCGCCAGCAGCCGGGACAGGGTGGGCAATCAGCCCCAGCATTTT.

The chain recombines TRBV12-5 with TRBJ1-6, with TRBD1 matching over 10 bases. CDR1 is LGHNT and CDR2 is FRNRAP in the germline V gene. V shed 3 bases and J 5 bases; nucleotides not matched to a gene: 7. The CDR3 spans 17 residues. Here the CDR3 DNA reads TGTGCTAGTGGTTTCTTGACAGGGGGCTTCAATAATTCACCCCTCCACTTT. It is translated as CASGFLTGGFNNSPLHF.

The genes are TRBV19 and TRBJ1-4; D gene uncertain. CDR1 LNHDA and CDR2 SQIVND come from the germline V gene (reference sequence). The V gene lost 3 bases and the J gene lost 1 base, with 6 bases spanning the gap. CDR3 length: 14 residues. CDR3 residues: CASSIFRTNEKLFF. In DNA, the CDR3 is TGTGCCAGTAGTATCTTCAGAACTAATGAAAAACTGTTTTTT.